The rows below give T cell receptor beta chains drawn from one sample of a study of monozygotic twins with inflammatory bowel disease. TCRdb reprocessed the 5' RACE reads and keeps a single row for each CDR3 protein, giving no DNA. The sample data list some 150,000 distinct CDR3 sequences. The specimen was blood. The receptor source for this set is a human donor with ulcerative colitis or Crohn's disease, or a healthy co-twin of an affected twin (not recorded which). CDR3s include the opening cysteine and the closing phenylalanine or tryptophan. Each record gives: V gene, CDR3 length, J gene, CDR3 protein.

TRBV7-2	16	TRBJ2-3	CASSLGPRGAEDTQYF
TRBV19	12	TRBJ1-2	CASSIGQLGYTF
TRBV7-3	16	TRBJ2-2	CASSLGAGFVTGELFF
TRBV27	16	TRBJ2-2	CASTSLDGGSHGELFF
TRBV5-1	15	TRBJ1-1	CASSPRRGGGTEAFF
TRBV7-9	15	TRBJ1-2	CASSLETGGSYGYTF
TRBV16	15	TRBJ1-5	CASSQSRGLNQPQHF
TRBV7-2	14	TRBJ1-2	CASSTHYANYGYTF
TRBV18	14	TRBJ1-2	CASSPSLAPYGYTF
TRBV5-5	14	TRBJ1-1	CASSFDSANTEAFF
TRBV15	14	TRBJ2-7	CATSSVGTHYEQYF
TRBV20-1	17	TRBJ2-5	CSAQSGLAGGPFGTQYF
TRBV14	17	TRBJ2-1	CASSLRTGAIQTDEQFF
TRBV10-3	12	TRBJ2-7	CAISGTNYEQYF
TRBV20-1	13	TRBJ1-5	CSATRQGNQPQHF
TRBV28	13	TRBJ2-3	CASKSGFTDTQYF
TRBV7-2	14	TRBJ2-1	CASSLGTRTDEQFF
TRBV3-1	18	TRBJ2-3	CASSQERWRGGRGDTQYF
TRBV5-5	15	TRBJ2-2	CASSLWGEFTGELFF
TRBV24-1	14	TRBJ2-1	CATSGSGGQGEQFF
TRBV19	15	TRBJ1-5	CASKPRRGSNQPQHF
TRBV27	14	TRBJ2-1	CASSLRGRRGEQFF
TRBV13	14	TRBJ1-5	CASSLGQGKQPQHF
TRBV12-3/TRBV12-4	13	TRBJ2-1	CASRSTRCNEQFF
TRBV5-1	14	TRBJ2-1	CASSEYTGYNEQFF
TRBV20-1	11	TRBJ2-1	CSEAIYNEQFF
TRBV12-3/TRBV12-4	15	TRBJ1-5	CASRPTGGGNQPQHF
TRBV20-1	14	TRBJ2-1	CSARGGRAHNEQFF
TRBV10-3	14	TRBJ1-2	CAISEPDRVGGYTF
TRBV5-1	15	TRBJ2-1	CASSTEGRENNEQFF
TRBV27	15	TRBJ1-4	CASSQQGQVIERLFF
TRBV10-3	14	TRBJ2-7	CAISEGQGSYEQYF
TRBV7-9	14	TRBJ1-2	CASSPRQGNYGYTF
TRBV15	13	TRBJ1-1	CATSWTANTEAFF
TRBV7-2	14	TRBJ1-5	CASSPPGGYQPQHF
TRBV10-3	13	TRBJ2-1	CAISSQVGDEQFF
TRBV20-1	13	TRBJ1-1	CSATNRASTEAFF
TRBV14	12	TRBJ1-1	CASSQVYREAFF
TRBV11-2	15	TRBJ1-4	CASSLELSRGEKLFF
TRBV5-1	14	TRBJ1-3	CASSLQSSGNTIYF
TRBV5-1	16	TRBJ1-2	CASSLGFYPSHYGYTF
TRBV6-5	17	TRBJ2-2	CASSSYGLAEHTGELFF
TRBV7-9	15	TRBJ1-1	CDSSFTPGMNTEAFF
TRBV5-1	14	TRBJ2-3	CASSLSRSTDTQYF
TRBV6-5	17	TRBJ2-2	CASSYSGSGGGTGELFF
TRBV7-2	16	TRBJ2-7	CASSLEGTVSSYEQYF
TRBV5-1	16	TRBJ2-3	CASRGSSGGATDTQYF
TRBV19	15	TRBJ2-7	CASSLGLAGGYEQYF
TRBV10-3	14	TRBJ1-6	CAIRGHGEGSPLHF
TRBV20-1	14	TRBJ2-7	CSARRAGATYEQYF
TRBV12-3/TRBV12-4	11	TRBJ1-4	CASRSTGQLFF
TRBV7-2	13	TRBJ1-2	CASSLAGTGGYTF
TRBV18	15	TRBJ2-7	CASSPPSGGAYEQYF
TRBV11-2	15	TRBJ2-1	CASSLGSSSYNEQFF
TRBV5-1	14	TRBJ1-4	CAAVPGVANEKLFF